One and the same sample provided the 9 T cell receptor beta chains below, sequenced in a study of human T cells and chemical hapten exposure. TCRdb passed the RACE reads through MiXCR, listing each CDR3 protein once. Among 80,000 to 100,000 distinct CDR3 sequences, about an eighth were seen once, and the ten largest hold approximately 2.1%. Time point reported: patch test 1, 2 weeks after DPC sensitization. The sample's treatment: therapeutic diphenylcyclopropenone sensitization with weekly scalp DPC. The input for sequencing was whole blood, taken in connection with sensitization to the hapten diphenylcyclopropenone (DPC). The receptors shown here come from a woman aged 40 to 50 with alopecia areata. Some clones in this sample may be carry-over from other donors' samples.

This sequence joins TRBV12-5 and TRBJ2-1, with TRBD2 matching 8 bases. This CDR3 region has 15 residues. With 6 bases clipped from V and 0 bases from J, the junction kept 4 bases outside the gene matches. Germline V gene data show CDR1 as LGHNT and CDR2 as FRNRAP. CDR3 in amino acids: CASGRAGASYNEQFF. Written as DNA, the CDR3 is TGTGCTAGTGGGAGAGCGGGGGCCTCCTACAATGAGCAGTTCTTC.

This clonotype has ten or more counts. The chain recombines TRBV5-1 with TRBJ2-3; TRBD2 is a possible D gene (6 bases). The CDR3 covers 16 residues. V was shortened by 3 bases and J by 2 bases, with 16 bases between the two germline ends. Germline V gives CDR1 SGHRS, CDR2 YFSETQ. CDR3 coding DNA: TGCGCCAGCAGCTACACCGGGACTGGGGTCACAGATACGCAGTATTTT. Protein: CASSYTGTGVTDTQYF. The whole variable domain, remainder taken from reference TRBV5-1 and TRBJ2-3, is KAGVTQTPRYLIKTRGQQVTLSCSPISGHRSVSWYQQTPGQGLQFLFEYFSETQRNKGNFPGRFSGRQFSNSRSEMNVSTLELGDSALYLCASSYTGTGVTDTQYFGPGTRLTVL.

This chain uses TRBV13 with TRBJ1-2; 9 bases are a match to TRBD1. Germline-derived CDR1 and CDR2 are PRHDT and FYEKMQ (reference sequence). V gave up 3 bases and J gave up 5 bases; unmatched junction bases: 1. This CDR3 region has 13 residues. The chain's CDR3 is CASSLGTGYGYTF. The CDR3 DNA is TGTGCCAGCAGCTTGGGGACAGGGTATGGCTACACCTTC.

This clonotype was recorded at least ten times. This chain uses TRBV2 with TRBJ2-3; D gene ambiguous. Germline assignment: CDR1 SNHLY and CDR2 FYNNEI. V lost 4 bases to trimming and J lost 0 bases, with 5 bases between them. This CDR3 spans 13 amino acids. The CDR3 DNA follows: TGTGCCAGCAGTGCAATGAGCACAGATACGCAGTATTTT. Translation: CASSAMSTDTQYF.

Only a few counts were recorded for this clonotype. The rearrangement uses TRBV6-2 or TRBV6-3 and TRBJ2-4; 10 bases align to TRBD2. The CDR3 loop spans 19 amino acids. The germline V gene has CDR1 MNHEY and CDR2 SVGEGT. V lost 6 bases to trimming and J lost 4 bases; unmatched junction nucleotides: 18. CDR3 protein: CASSYRSLGLAGEKNIQYF. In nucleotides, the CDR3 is TGTGCCAGCAGCTACCGAAGCCTGGGCCTAGCGGGAGAGAAAAACATTCAGTACTTC.

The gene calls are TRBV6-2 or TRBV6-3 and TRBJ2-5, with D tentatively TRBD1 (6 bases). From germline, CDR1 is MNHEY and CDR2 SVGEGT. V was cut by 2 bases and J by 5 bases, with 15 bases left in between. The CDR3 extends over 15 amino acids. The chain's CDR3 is CASSYQGLNAETQYF. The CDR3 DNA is TGTGCCAGCAGTTACCAGGGGCTGAATGCGGAGACCCAGTACTTC.

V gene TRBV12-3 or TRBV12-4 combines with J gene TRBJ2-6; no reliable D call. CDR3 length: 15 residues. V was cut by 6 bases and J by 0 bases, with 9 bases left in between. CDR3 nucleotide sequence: TGTGCCAGCAGCTCGGCCAGCTCTGGGGCCAACGTCCTGACTTTC. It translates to CASSSASSGANVLTF.

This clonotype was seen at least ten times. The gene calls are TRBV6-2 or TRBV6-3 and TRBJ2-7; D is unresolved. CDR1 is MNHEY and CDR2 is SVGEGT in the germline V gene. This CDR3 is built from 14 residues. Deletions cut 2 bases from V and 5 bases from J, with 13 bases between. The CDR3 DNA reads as TGTGCCAGCAGTTACCGAGGCCGGGCCCACGAGCAGTACTTC. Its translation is CASSYRGRAHEQYF.

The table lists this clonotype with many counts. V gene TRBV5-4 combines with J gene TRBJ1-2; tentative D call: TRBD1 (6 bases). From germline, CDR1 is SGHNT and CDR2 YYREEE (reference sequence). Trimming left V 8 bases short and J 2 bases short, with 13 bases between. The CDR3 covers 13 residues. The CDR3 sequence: CASRLQGNYGYTF. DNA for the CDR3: TGTGCCAGTAGACTCCAGGGGAACTATGGCTACACCTTC.